This T cell receptor beta chain was sequenced during a study of blood T cells in healthy people across ages. Study-wide findings and caveats: The study lacked donor CMV status, which possibly confounded expanded clonotype changes.

About this clonotype itself: Its antigen remains unknown.

It was with a sample-barcoded 5' primer and a J-beta primer mix that a second PCR of roughly 6 to 12 cycles was run. MiXCR, run by TCRdb on the 5' RACE reads, gives a single entry per CDR3 protein. Here the sample spans about 1.5 million distinct CDR3 sequences, approximately 42% being singletons. The germline gives CDR1 DFQATT, CDR2 SNEGSKA (reference sequence). The ends lost 3 bases at V and 0 bases at J; junction bases unmatched: 7. The CDR3 consists of 16 residues. The receptor's source is a woman between 18 and 29 years old in good health. The genes are TRBV20-1 and TRBJ2-7, with TRBD2 identical over 11 bases. The sequencing sample was made of blood. The CDR3 nucleotides are TGCAGTGCTAGTCCCGGACTAGCGGGCCTCTCCTACGAGCAGTACTTC. It is translated as CSASPGLAGLSYEQYF.